The clone carrying this TCR beta chain appeared a single time. Its matching antigen is unknown. With 6 bases clipped from V and 6 bases from J, the junction kept 16 bases outside the gene matches. The CDR3 runs to 16 residues. CDR1 and CDR2 (germline): GTSNPN, SVGIG (reference sequence). The table came from immunoSEQ multiplex PCR; TCRdb's copy has only in-frame clones and leaves some out. Found here are about 150,000 clones, roughly 84% of them singletons; the top ten hold 4.1%. The sample belongs to a study of T cell responses to AZD1222 COVID-19 vaccine. Study-wide results and limits: Regions left unmutated in variants are reportedly the target of nearly half of spike-specific TCRs. At baseline, seropositivity was found in only 5 to 7 AZD1222 recipients. Spike-wide vaccine-associated CD4 TCRs dominated at 160-218 and 743-854. Clonal diversity may have been underestimated in mostly white British donors.

The clonotype originates from an adult in good health. The starting material was peripheral blood, obtained on day 0 of AZD1222 vaccination. V is TRBV30 and J is TRBJ2-2; 7 positions match TRBD1. CDR3 coding DNA: TGTGCCTGCGCCCGGTCCCCGACAGGGTTGGCCGGGGAGCTGTTTTTT. Amino acid sequence: CACARSPTGLAGELFF.